This TCR beta chain appears in the sequencing data of a study of graft-versus-host responses after intestinal transplantation. Looking at the study overall: Recipients had multivisceral, liver-intestinal, or isolated intestinal transplants. Broader study findings: There were GvH clones found in recipient marrow, and some of them appeared first in ileum or blood.

Clones were read by immunoSEQ multiplex PCR, and TCRdb kept only the in-frame ones, dropping some. The sample shows some 13,000 clones, around 38% of them seen only once. Investigators plated 200,000 CFSE-labeled responder cells together with 200,000 irradiated stimulator cells labeled with violet dye. In its sample, this clone was seen a few times. The germline gives CDR1 ENHRY, CDR2 SYGVKD. J lost 3 bases, V lost 2 bases, and 5 bases had no gene match. This CDR3 contains 15 residues. The chain has TRBV10-3 and TRBJ2-7, with TRBD2 identical over 9 bases. Sequenced here: alloreactive CD4+ T cells from a mixed lymphocyte reaction culture, sampled before intestinal transplant. Subset defined: CFSE-low proliferating T cells sorted from roughly six-day pre-transplant mixed lymphocyte reaction (GvH or HvG direction). The receptor's source is a human patient who received an intestinal transplant. CDR3 region: CAISERQRGVYEQYF. CDR3 DNA: TGTGCCATCAGTGAGCGACAGCGGGGGGTCTACGAGCAGTACTTC.